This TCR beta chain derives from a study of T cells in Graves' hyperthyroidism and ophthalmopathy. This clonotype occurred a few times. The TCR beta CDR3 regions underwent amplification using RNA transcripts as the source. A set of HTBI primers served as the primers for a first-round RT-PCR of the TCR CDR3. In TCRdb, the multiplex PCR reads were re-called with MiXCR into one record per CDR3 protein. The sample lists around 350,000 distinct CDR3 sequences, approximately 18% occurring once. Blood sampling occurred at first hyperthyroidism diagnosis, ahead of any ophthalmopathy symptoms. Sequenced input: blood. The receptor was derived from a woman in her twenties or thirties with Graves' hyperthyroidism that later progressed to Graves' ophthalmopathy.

Here the CDR3 reads CASSLRRVGNTEAFF. The CDR3 DNA reads as TGCGCCAGCAGCTTACGCAGGGTGGGGAACACTGAAGCTTTCTTT. This chain links TRBV4-1 with TRBJ1-1, with TRBD1 as a possible D gene (5 bases). The V gene lost 5 bases and the J gene lost 1 base, with 14 bases spanning the gap. The CDR3 has 15 amino acids. The V gene's germline CDR1 is MGHRA and CDR2 YSYEKL.